Sequencing of this T cell receptor beta chain was carried out in a study of T cells in Graves' hyperthyroidism and ophthalmopathy. Study overall: Peripheral blood sampling occurred at initial diagnosis, before any treatment. Study results and caveats: Most thyroid clonotypes expanded above 0.001 appeared in blood too.

This clonotype was detected ten times or more. As yet, its antigen is unknown. Looked up from germline, CDR1 is LNHDA and CDR2 is SQIVND (reference sequence). The trim removed 1 base at V and 0 bases at J, leaving 5 bases unmatched. The CDR3 runs 18 residues. Patients were excluded for uncontrolled infection, other autoimmune disease, pregnancy or lactation. Clinical symptoms, serum thyroxine, TRAb, thyroid ultrasound and orbital computed tomography established diagnosis. Amplification yielded TCR beta CDR3 regions, with RNA transcripts as the source. A first-round RT-PCR of the TCR CDR3 used the HTBI primer set. TCRdb used MiXCR to reprocess the multiplex PCR reads, holding one entry per CDR3 protein. The sample yields roughly 250,000 distinct CDR3 sequences, roughly 17% seen once.

The genes are TRBV19 and TRBJ2-6, with 8 bases fitting TRBD1. The sample taken for sequencing was blood. The sequence derives from a woman aged 18-29 years with Graves' ophthalmopathy. Here the CDR3 reads CASSIGTGSTSGANVLTF. Written as DNA, the CDR3 is TGTGCCAGTAGTATAGGGACAGGGTCTACCTCTGGGGCCAACGTCCTGACTTTC.